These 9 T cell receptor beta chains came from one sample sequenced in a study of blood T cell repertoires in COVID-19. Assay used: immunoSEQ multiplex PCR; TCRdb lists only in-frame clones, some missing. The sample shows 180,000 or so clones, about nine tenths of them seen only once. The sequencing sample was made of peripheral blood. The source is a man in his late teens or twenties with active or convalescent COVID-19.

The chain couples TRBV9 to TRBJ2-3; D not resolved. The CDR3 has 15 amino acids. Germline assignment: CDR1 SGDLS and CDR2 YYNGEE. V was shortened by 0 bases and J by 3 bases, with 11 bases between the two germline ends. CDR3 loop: CASSVETGATDTQYF. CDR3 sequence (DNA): TGTGCCAGCAGCGTAGAAACGGGTGCGACAGATACGCAGTATTTT.

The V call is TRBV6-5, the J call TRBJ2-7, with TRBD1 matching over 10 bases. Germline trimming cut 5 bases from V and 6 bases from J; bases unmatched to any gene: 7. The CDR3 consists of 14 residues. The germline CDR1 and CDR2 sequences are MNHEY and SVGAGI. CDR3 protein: CASSRTGGLVEQYF. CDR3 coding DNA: TGTGCCAGCAGTAGGACAGGGGGGCTCGTCGAGCAGTACTTC.

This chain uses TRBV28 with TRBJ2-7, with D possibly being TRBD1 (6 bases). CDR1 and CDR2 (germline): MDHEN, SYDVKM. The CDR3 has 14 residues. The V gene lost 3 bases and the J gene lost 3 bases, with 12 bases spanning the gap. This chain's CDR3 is CASSLPGAIYEQYF. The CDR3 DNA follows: TGTGCCAGCAGTTTGCCAGGGGCTATCTACGAGCAGTACTTC.

CDR3 sequence (DNA): TGTGCCAGCAGTGATGCGGGGGCGCGGGGCTACACCTTC. Protein sequence: CASSDAGARGYTF. J is TRBJ1-2 and V is TRBV25-1, with TRBD1 as a possible D gene (6 bases). The CDR3 runs 13 residues. V was cut by 3 bases and J by 8 bases, with 13 bases left in between. Germline V CDR1 and CDR2: MGHDK, SYGVNS.

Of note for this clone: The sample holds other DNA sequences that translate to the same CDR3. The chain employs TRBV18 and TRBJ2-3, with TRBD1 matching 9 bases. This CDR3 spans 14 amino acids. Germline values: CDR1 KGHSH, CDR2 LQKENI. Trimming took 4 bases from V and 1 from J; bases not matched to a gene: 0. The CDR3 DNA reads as TGTGCCAGCTCACGGGACAGGGGCACAGATACGCAGTATTTT. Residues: CASSRDRGTDTQYF.

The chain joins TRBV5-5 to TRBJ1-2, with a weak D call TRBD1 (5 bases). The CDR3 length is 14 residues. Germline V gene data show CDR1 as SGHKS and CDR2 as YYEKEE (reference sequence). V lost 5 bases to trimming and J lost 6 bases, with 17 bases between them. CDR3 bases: TGTGCCAGCAGAGAACCGGGGGGGACGCATGGCTACACCTTC. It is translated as CASREPGGTHGYTF.

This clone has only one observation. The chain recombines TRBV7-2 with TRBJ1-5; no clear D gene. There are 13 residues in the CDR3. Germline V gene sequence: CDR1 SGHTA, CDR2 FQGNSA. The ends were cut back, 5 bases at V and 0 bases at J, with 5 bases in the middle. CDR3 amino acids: CASSTYSNQPQHF. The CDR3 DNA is TGTGCCAGCAGCACTTATAGCAATCAGCCCCAGCATTTT.

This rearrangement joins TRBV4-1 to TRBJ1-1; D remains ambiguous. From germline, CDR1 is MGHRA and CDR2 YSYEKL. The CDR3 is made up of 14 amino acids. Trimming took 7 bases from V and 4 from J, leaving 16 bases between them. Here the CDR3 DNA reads TGCGCCAGCACCAGACCGGGAGCCAGCACTGAAGCTTTCTTT. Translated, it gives CASTRPGASTEAFF.

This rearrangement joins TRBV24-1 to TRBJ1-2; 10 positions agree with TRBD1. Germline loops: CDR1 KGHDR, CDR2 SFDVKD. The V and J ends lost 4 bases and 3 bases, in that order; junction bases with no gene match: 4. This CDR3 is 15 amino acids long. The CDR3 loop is CATSEGQGTDYGYTF. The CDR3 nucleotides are TGTGCCACCAGTGAGGGACAGGGGACGGACTATGGCTACACCTTC.